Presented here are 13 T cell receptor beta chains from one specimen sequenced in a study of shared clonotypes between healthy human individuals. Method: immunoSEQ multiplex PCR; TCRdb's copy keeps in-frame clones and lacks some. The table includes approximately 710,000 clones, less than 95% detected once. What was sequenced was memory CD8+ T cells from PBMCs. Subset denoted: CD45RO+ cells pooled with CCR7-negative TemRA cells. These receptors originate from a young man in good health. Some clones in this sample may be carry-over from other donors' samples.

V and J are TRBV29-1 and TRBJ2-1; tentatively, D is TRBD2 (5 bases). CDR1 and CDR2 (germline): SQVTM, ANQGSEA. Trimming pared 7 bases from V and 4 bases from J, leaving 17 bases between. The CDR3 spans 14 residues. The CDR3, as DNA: TGCAGCGGCCTCCTAGGAGGCCCTTACAATGAGCAGTTCTTC. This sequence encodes CSGLLGGPYNEQFF.

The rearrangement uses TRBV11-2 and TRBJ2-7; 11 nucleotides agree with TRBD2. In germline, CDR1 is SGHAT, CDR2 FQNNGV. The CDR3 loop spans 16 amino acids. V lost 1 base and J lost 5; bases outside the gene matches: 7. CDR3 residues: CASSLGGLAGGNEQYF. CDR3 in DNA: TGTGCCAGCAGCTTAGGAGGGCTAGCGGGAGGAAACGAGCAGTACTTC.

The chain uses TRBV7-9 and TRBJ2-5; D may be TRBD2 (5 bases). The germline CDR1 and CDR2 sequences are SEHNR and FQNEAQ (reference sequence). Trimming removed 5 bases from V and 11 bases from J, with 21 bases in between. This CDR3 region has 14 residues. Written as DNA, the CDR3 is TGTGCCAGCAGCAAAGAGGAGGATAAGCGTTGGCAGTACTTC. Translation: CASSKEEDKRWQYF.

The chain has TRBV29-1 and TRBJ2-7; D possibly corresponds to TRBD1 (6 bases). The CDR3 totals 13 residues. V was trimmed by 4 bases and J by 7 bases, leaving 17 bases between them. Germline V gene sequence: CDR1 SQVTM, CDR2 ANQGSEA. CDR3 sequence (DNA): TGCAGCGTTGCTATAGGGGGTTTCGGGGAGCAGTACTTC. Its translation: CSVAIGGFGEQYF.

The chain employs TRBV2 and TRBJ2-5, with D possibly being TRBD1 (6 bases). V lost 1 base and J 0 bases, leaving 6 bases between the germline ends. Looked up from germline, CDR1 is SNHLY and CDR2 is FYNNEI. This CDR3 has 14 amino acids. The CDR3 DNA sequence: TGTGCCAGCAGTGAAGACAGGGACCAAGAGACCCAGTACTTC. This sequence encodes CASSEDRDQETQYF.

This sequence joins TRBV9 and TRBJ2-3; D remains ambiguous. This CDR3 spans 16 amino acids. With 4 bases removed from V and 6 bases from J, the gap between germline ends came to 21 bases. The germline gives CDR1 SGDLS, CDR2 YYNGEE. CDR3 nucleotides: TGTGCCAGCAGCCCCTCCCAGATCCGGAGATCTGATACGCAGTATTTT. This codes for CASSPSQIRRSDTQYF. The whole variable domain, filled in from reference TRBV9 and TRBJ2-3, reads DSGVTQTPKHLITATGQRVTLRCSPRSGDLSVYWYQQSLDQGLQFLIQYYNGEERAKGNILERFSAQQFPDLHSELNLSSLELGDSALYFCASSPSQIRRSDTQYFGPGTRLTVL.

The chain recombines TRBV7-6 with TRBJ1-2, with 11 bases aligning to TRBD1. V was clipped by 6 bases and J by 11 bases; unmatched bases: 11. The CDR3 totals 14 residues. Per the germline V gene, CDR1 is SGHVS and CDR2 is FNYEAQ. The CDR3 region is CASRPTGTGGGYTF. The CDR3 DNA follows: TGTGCCAGCAGGCCTACCGGGACAGGGGGGGGTTACACCTTC.

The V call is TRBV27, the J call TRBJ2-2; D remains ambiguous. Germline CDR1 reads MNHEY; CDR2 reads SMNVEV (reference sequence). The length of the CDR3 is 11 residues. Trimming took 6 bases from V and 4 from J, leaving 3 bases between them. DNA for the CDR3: TGTGCCAGCAGGGCCACCGGGGAGCTGTTTTTT. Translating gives CASRATGELFF.

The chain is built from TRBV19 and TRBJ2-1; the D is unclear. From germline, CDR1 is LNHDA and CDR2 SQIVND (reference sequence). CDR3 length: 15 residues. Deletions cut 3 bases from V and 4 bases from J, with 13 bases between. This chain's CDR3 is CASSILWTGYNEQFF. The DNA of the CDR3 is TGTGCCAGTAGTATTCTGTGGACGGGTTACAATGAGCAGTTCTTC.

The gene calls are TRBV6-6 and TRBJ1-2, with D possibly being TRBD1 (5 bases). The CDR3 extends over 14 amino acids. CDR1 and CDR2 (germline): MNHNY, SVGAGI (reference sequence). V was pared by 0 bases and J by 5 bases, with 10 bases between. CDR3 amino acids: CASSYSEGQYGYTF. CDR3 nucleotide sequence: TGTGCCAGCAGTTACTCGGAGGGGCAATATGGCTACACCTTC.

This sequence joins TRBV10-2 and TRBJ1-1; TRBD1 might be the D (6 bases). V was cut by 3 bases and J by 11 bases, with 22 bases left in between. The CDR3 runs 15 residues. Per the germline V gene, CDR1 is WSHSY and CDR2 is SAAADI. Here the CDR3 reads CASSESTGYFGSAFF. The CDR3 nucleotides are TGCGCCAGCAGTGAATCAACAGGGTATTTTGGAAGTGCTTTCTTT.

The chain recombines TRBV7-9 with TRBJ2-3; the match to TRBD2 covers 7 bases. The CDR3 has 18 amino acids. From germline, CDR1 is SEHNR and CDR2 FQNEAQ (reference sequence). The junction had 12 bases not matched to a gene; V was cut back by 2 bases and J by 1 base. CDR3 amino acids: CASSLRAGRAGRTDTQYF. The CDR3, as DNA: TGTGCCAGCAGCTTAAGAGCAGGGAGGGCGGGACGCACAGATACGCAGTATTTT.

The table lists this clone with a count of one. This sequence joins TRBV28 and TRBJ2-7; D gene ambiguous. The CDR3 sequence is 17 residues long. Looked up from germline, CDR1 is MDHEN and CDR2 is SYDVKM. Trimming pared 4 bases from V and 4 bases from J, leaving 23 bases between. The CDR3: CASSSLFGSRYGYEQYF. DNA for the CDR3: TGTGCCAGCAGTTCCCTATTCGGGTCGAGGTACGGGTACGAGCAGTACTTC. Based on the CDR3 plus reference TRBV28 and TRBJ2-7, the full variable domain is DVKVTQSSRYLVKRTGEKVFLECVQDMDHENMFWYRQDPGLGLRLIYFSYDVKMKEKGDIPEGYSVSREKKERFSLILESASTNQTSMYLCASSSLFGSRYGYEQYFGPGTRLTVT.